This TCR beta chain was sequenced in a study of blood T cells in healthy people across ages. Study results and limitations: Age advanced and TCR beta diversity per million T cells fell, roughly linearly. From one million sequenced T cells, diversity estimates were lower bounds. Naive CD4+ cell counts and diversity both ran higher in long-lived than in aged donors.

The use of a sample-barcoded 5' primer and a J-beta primer mix characterized a second PCR of roughly 6 to 11 cycles. Each CDR3 protein is one row after TCRdb ran MiXCR on the 5' RACE reads. The sample lists around 970,000 distinct CDR3 sequences; just over 50% were seen once. The germline V gene has CDR1 SGHKS and CDR2 YYEKEE (reference sequence). The length of the CDR3 is 15 residues. J was trimmed by 3 bases and V by 5 bases; bases with no gene match: 9. With respect to this clonotype: What it binds is not known. A much more abundant neighbour one base away suggests this may be a read error.

The receptor's source is a woman aged 55-69 years in good health. The source material was blood. The chain joins TRBV5-5 to TRBJ2-3; 7 nucleotides align to TRBD2. The CDR3 sequence: CASRPYPGGTDTQYF. In DNA form, the CDR3 reads TGTGCCAGCAGACCCTATCCGGGAGGAACAGATACGCAGTATTTT.